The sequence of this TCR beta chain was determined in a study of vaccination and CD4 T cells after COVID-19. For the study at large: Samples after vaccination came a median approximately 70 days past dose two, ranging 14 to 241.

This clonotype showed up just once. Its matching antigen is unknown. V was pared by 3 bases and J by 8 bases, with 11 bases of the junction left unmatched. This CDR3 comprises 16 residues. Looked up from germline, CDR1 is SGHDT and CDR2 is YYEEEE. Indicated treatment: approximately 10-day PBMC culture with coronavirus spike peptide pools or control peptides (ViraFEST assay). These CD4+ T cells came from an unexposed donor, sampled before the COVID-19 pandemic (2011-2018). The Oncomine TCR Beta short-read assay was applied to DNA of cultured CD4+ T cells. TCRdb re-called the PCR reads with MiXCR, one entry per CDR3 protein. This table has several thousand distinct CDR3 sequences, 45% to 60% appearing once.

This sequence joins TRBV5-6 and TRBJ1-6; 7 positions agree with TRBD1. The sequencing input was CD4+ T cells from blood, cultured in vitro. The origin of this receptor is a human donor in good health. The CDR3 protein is CASSSRTGSVDSPLHF. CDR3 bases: TGTGCCAGCAGCTCACGGACAGGATCGGTGGATTCACCCCTCCACTTT.